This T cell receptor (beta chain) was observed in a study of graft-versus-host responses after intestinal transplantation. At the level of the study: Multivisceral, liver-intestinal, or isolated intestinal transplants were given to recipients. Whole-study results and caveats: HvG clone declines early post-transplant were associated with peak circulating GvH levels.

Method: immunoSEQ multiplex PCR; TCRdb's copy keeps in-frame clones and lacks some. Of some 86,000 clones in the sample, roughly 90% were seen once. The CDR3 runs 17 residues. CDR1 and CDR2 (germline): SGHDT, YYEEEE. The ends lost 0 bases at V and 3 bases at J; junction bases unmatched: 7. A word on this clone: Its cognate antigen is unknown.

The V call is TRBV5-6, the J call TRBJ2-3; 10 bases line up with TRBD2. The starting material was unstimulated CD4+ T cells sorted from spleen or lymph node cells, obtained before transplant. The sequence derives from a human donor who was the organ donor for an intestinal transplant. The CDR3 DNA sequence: TGTGCCAGCAGCTTGGCTCTAGCGGGAGCGGGGACAGATACGCAGTATTTT. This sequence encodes CASSLALAGAGTDTQYF.